This T cell receptor beta chain was profiled in a study of blood T cell repertoires in COVID-19. Profiling relied on immunoSEQ multiplex PCR, and the TCRdb table lists in-frame clones only, not all of them. Of 100,000 or so clones listed, 80% are singletons. CDR1 SEHNR and CDR2 FQNEAQ come from the germline V gene (reference sequence). Trimming removed 7 bases at V and 0 bases at J, with 16 bases between. This CDR3 contains 16 residues. The sequence came from a human donor in a cohort sampled during active COVID-19. J is TRBJ1-3 and V is TRBV7-9, with D tentatively TRBD1 (5 bases). Material for sequencing was peripheral blood. CDR3: CASTTWGLSSGNTIYF. The CDR3 coding sequence is TGTGCCAGCACTACCTGGGGCCTTAGCTCTGGAAACACCATATATTTT.